Below, 7 T cell receptor beta chains from the same sample are listed, as sequenced in a study of blood T cell repertoires in COVID-19. This table comes from immunoSEQ multiplex PCR, and its TCRdb copy is limited to in-frame clones, with some not included. The sample lists 350,000 to 400,000 clones, approximately 90% occurring once. The specimen was PBMCs or T cells enriched from blood (not recorded which). All receptors come from a middle-aged woman who had been exposed to COVID-19.

This chain connects TRBV5-5 to TRBJ2-7; TRBD1 is a possible D gene (5 bases). Trimming removed 2 bases from V and 0 bases from J, with 9 bases in between. CDR1 is SGHKS, CDR2 YYEKEE, per germline (reference sequence). This CDR3 has 14 residues. CDR3 residues: CASSFRDGSYEQYF. Here the CDR3 DNA reads TGTGCCAGCAGCTTCAGGGATGGCTCCTACGAGCAGTACTTC.

CDR3 coding DNA: TGTGCCAGCAGTTTAAGTTTGGCAGGGGAGCTGTTTTTT. Residues: CASSLSLAGELFF. The V and J genes are TRBV7-2 and TRBJ2-2; no clear D. The CDR3 contains 13 residues. Between the trimmed V and J ends, which lost 6 bases and 8 bases, there was a span of 13 bases. Germline CDR1 is SGHTA and CDR2 is FQGNSA.

The chain carries TRBV12-3 or TRBV12-4 and TRBJ1-4; 7 nucleotides agree with TRBD1. The length of the CDR3 is 13 residues. Losses at the gene ends were 5 bases for V and 7 bases for J; bases not matched to a gene: 4. The CDR3 DNA sequence: TGTGCCAGCAGTCCCAGGGACAGTGAAAAACTGTTTTTT. Translated: CASSPRDSEKLFF.

The V gene is TRBV19, the J gene TRBJ2-2; 7 bases are shared with TRBD2. There are 16 residues in the CDR3. Germline V gene data show CDR1 as LNHDA and CDR2 as SQIVND (reference sequence). V was pared by 5 bases and J by 5 bases, with 11 bases of the junction left unmatched. In nucleotides, the CDR3 is TGTGCCAGTAGTCCGGTCGACGGGAGGAGAACCGGGGAGCTGTTTTTT. It is translated as CASSPVDGRRTGELFF.

V usage is TRBV15 and J usage is TRBJ2-7, with D unresolved. CDR1 LNHNV and CDR2 YYDKDF come from the germline V gene (reference sequence). CDR3 size: 15 residues. Trimming left V 0 bases short and J 0 bases short, with 9 bases between. CDR3 sequence reads: CATSRDGLFSYEQYF. CDR3 bases: TGTGCCACCAGCAGAGATGGGCTATTCTCCTACGAGCAGTACTTC.

J is TRBJ2-2 and V is TRBV2; D perhaps matches TRBD1 (5 bases). V lost 1 base, J lost 7 bases, and 13 bases lay in between. The CDR3 consists of 15 residues. In germline, CDR1 is SNHLY, CDR2 FYNNEI. Here the CDR3 DNA reads TGTGCCAGCAGTGAAGTCGGCAGGGCGCGCGGGGAGCTGTTTTTT. Translated: CASSEVGRARGELFF.

CDR3 amino acids: CASSPVPTNEKLFF. The DNA of the CDR3 is TGTGCCAGCAGCCCGGTACCAACTAATGAAAAACTGTTTTTT. V and J are TRBV7-8 and TRBJ1-4; D gene ambiguous. There are 14 residues in the CDR3. V was cut by 5 bases and J by 0 bases, with 7 bases left in between. The germline gives CDR1 SGHVS, CDR2 FQNEAQ.